This T cell receptor beta chain was profiled in a study of blood T cell repertoires in COVID-19. Profiled with immunoSEQ multiplex PCR; TCRdb holds only in-frame clones, not every one. The sample holds about 130,000 clones, about 86% seen once. Germline CDR1 and CDR2: LGHNA and YSLEER. This CDR3 is 15 amino acids long. V was shortened by 0 bases and J by 8 bases, with 14 bases between the two germline ends. Sequenced input: PBMCs or T cells enriched from blood (not recorded which). The sequence was collected from a man aged 45-60 years who had recovered from COVID-19. The chain links TRBV4-3 to TRBJ2-1; possible D gene TRBD1, 6 bases. DNA for the CDR3: TGCGCCAGCAGCCAAGACGCCGGCAGGGGCGATGAGCAGTTCTTC. It is translated as CASSQDAGRGDEQFF.